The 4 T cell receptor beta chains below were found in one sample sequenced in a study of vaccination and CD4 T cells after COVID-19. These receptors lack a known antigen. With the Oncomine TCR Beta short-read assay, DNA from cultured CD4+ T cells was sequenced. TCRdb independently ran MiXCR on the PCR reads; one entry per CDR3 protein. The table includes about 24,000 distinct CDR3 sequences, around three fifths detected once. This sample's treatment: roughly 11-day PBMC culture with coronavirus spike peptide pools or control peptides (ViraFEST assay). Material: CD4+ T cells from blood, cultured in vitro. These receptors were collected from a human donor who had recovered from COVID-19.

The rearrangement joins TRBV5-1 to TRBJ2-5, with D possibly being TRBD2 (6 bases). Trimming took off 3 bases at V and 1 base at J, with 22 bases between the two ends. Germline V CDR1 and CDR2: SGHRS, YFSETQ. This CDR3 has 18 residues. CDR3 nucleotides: TGCGCCAGCAGCTCACCCCGAACCTTTTTAGCGGTCCAAGAGACCCAGTACTTC. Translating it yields CASSSPRTFLAVQETQYF.

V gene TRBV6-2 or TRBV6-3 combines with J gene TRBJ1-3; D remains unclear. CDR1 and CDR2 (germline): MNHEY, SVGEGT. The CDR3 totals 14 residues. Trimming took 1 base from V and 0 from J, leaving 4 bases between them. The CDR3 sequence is CASSYWNSGNTIYF. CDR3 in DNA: TGTGCCAGCAGTTACTGGAACTCTGGAAACACCATATATTTT.

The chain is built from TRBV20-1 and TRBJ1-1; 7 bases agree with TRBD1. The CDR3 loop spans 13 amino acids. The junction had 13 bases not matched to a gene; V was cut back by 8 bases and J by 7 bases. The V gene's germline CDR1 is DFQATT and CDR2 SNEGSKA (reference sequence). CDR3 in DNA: TGCAGTCCCCCCGGGACAGATACAAATGAAGCTTTCTTT. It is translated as CSPPGTDTNEAFF.

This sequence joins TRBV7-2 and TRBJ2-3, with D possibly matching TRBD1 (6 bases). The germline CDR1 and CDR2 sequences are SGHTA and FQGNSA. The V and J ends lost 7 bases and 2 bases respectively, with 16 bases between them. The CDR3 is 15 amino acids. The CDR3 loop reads CASTPQGLLTDTQYF. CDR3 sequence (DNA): TGTGCCAGCACCCCACAGGGCCTCCTCACAGATACGCAGTATTTT.